This entry lists 18 T cell receptor beta chains sequenced from one sample in a study of molecular identifiers for immune sequencing clone quantification. From the PCR reads, TCRdb called clonotypes with MiXCR, one entry per CDR3 protein. The sample has around 480,000 distinct CDR3 sequences, roughly 25% seen once; the top ten hold roughly 0.79%. The sequencing input was naive CD8+ T cells from blood, with Jurkat cell RNA spiked in. Regarding subset: FACS-sorted CD8+CD4-CCR7+CD45RA+ naive T cells. These receptors came from a human donor in good health. Some libraries in this study had Jurkat cell RNA spiked in.

A note on this clonotype: Given a much more abundant clone one base away, this may be a read error. The chain has TRBV12-3 or TRBV12-4 and TRBJ1-1; D is possibly TRBD1 (5 bases). This CDR3 spans 13 amino acids. CDR3 nucleotides: TGTGCCAGCAGTTTCGGGGGATTCACTGGAGCTTTCTTT. Protein: CASSFGGFTGAFF.

This clonotype has only a few counts. The V gene is TRBV7-9, the J gene TRBJ1-2; D uncertain. Germline V gives CDR1 SEHNR, CDR2 FQNEAQ (reference sequence). The CDR3 totals 14 residues. V was clipped by 0 bases and J by 0 bases, with 5 bases between them. The chain's CDR3 is CASSLAATNYGYTF. In DNA, the CDR3 is TGTGCCAGCAGCTTAGCCGCCACTAACTATGGCTACACCTTC. Using reference TRBV7-9 and TRBJ1-2 for the parts outside the CDR3, the full variable domain is DTGVSQNPRHKITKRGQNVTFRCDPISEHNRLYWYRQTLGQGPEFLTYFQNEAQLEKSRLLSDRFSAERPKGSFSTLEIQRTEQGDSAMYLCASSLAATNYGYTFGSGTRLTVV.

The chain employs TRBV9 and TRBJ2-7; D gene uncertain. V lost 0 bases, J lost 3 bases, and 13 bases lay in between. Germline V gives CDR1 SGDLS, CDR2 YYNGEE. The CDR3 is 15 amino acids. The CDR3 protein is CASSVGASQIYEQYF. The CDR3 DNA reads TGTGCCAGCAGCGTAGGGGCCAGCCAAATCTACGAGCAGTACTTC.

As for this clonotype: The junction differs from germline at one of its ends, possibly a read error. The chain has TRBV27 and TRBJ1-5; D uncertain. This CDR3 comprises 12 residues. The germline CDR1 and CDR2 sequences are MNHEY and SMNVEV (reference sequence). CDR3 nucleotide sequence: TGTGCCAGCAGTTTCCCGCATCAGCCCCAGCAATTT. Translated, it gives CASSFPHQPQQF.

There are many counts of this clonotype. This rearrangement joins TRBV6-2 or TRBV6-3 to TRBJ1-1, with D perhaps matching TRBD1 (5 bases). The V end was cut by 0 bases, the J end by 13 bases, with 12 bases between. Germline CDR1 MNHEY, CDR2 SVGEGT. The CDR3 has 12 amino acids. CDR3: CASSYSGTTLFF. For the CDR3, the DNA is TGTGCCAGCAGTTACTCCGGGACTACACTTTTCTTT.

In this sample, this clonotype turned up a few times. CDR3 sequence reads: CASNQWTAGNTEAFF. The DNA for the CDR3 is TGTGCCAGCAACCAATGGACAGCCGGGAACACTGAAGCTTTCTTT. The genes are TRBV5-3 and TRBJ1-1; D perhaps matches TRBD1 (6 bases). TRBV5-3 falls under the ORF class, with uncertain function. Trimming took 8 bases from V and 1 from J, leaving 18 bases between them. This CDR3 region has 15 residues.

This clonotype occurred a few times. The V call is TRBV9, the J call TRBJ2-7; 7 bases are shared with TRBD1. V gave up 3 bases and J gave up 0 bases; unmatched junction bases: 3. Germline V gene sequence: CDR1 SGDLS, CDR2 YYNGEE. There are 14 residues in the CDR3. CDR3 loop: CASSGTGDSYEQYF. For the CDR3, the DNA is TGTGCCAGCAGCGGAACAGGGGACTCCTACGAGCAGTACTTC.

The sample holds many counts of this clonotype. The chain uses TRBV28 and TRBJ1-6; the D gene is possibly TRBD1 (5 bases). The V gene's germline CDR1 is MDHEN and CDR2 SYDVKM. This CDR3 contains 13 residues. Trimming removed 7 bases from V and 13 bases from J, with 17 bases in between. The chain's CDR3 is CASTQTDDSPLHF. CDR3 DNA: TGTGCCAGCACCCAGACAGACGACTCGCCCCTCCACTTT.

As concerns this clonotype: A read error may explain this, as a much larger clone is one base away. The rearrangement joins TRBV9 to TRBJ2-3, with unresolved D. Germline lookup yields CDR1 SGDLS and CDR2 YYNGEE. Deletions cut 0 bases from V and 10 bases from J, with 18 bases between. The CDR3 totals 15 residues. CDR3 DNA sequence: TGTGCCAGCAGCGTAGGAGGCCTAGGCTTCGATGCGCAGTATTTT. Residues: CASSVGGLGFDAQYF.

Note on this clonotype: One base away lies a much larger clone, so this may be a sequencing read error. The J gene is TRBJ1-1, the V gene TRBV6-2 or TRBV6-3, with TRBD1 matching over 7 bases. The junction had 9 bases not matched to a gene; V was cut back by 5 bases and J by 3 bases. The CDR3 sequence is 15 residues long. From germline, CDR1 is MNHEY and CDR2 SVGEGT. The CDR3 coding sequence is TGTGCCAGCAGTCTCGTCCAGGGGACAGACACTGAAGCTTTCTTT. It specifies CASSLVQGTDTEAFF.

This clonotype was picked up many times. The chain carries TRBV4-1 and TRBJ1-1, with D possibly being TRBD1 (6 bases). This CDR3 has 15 amino acids. V dropped 4 bases and J dropped 0 bases, with 12 bases sitting between them. Germline-derived CDR1 and CDR2 are MGHRA and YSYEKL. CDR3 residues: CASSPVGTLNTEAFF. DNA for the CDR3: TGCGCCAGCAGCCCAGTGGGGACATTGAACACTGAAGCTTTCTTT.

The chain uses TRBV20-1 and TRBJ2-3, with 13 nucleotides matching TRBD2. The CDR3 totals 16 residues. CDR1 is DFQATT, CDR2 SNEGSKA, per germline (reference sequence). V lost 0 bases to trimming and J lost 3 bases; unmatched junction nucleotides: 3. CDR3 loop: CSARDTTSGRTDTQYF. The CDR3 nucleotides are TGCAGTGCTAGAGATACGACTAGCGGGAGGACAGATACGCAGTATTTT.

The J gene is TRBJ1-4, the V gene TRBV7-9; a weak D match, TRBD1 (5 bases). V was clipped by 11 bases and J by 0 bases, with 10 bases between them. CDR3 length: 13 residues. Germline loops: CDR1 SEHNR, CDR2 FQNEAQ (reference sequence). CDR3 nucleotides: TGTGCCGGTGTGGGGGCAACTAATGAAAAACTGTTTTTT. Its protein product is CAGVGATNEKLFF.

As regards this clonotype: A read error may be the cause here, since a much bigger clone is one base away. This sequence joins TRBV6-5 and TRBJ2-1; possible D gene TRBD2, 7 bases. The V gene lost 11 bases and the J gene lost 0 bases, with 17 bases spanning the gap. Germline assignment: CDR1 MNHEY and CDR2 SVGAGI. This CDR3 has 15 amino acids. Here the CDR3 reads CARGGGQSSYNEQFF. CDR3 DNA: TGTGCCCGCGGCGGGGGCCAAAGCTCCTACAATGAGCAGTTCTTC.

Note on this clonotype: A much larger clone lies a single base off, so this may be a read error. This chain uses TRBV29-1 with TRBJ1-1; a weak D match, TRBD1 (5 bases). CDR3 length equals 12 residues. V was trimmed by 1 base and J by 9 bases, leaving 12 bases between them. Per the germline V gene, CDR1 is SQVTM and CDR2 is ANQGSEA. CDR3: CSVEGSGTKAFF. CDR3 nucleotide sequence: TGCAGCGTTGAAGGTTCTGGGACTAAAGCTTTCTTT.

This clonotype was seen ten or more times. CDR3 in DNA: TGTGCCAGCAGCCAAAAGACAGGGGTCTACACTGAAGCTTTCTTT. Protein product: CASSQKTGVYTEAFF. The gene calls are TRBV4-2 and TRBJ1-1, with TRBD1 matching over 8 bases. CDR1 is LGHNA, CDR2 YNFKEQ, per germline. Trimming took 2 bases from V and 3 from J; bases not matched to a gene: 5. This CDR3 is built from 15 residues.

This clonotype came up a few times. The chain employs TRBV4-1 and TRBJ2-1, with 12 positions matching TRBD1. The trim removed 2 bases at V and 7 bases at J, leaving 6 bases unmatched. CDR3 size: 16 residues. Germline values: CDR1 MGHRA, CDR2 YSYEKL. This CDR3 reads CASSQRGQGALNEQFF. Written as DNA, the CDR3 is TGCGCCAGCAGCCAAAGGGGACAGGGGGCGTTGAATGAGCAGTTCTTC.

This clonotype has just a few counts. The V gene is TRBV27, the J gene TRBJ1-4, with D unclear. V was pared by 2 bases and J by 10 bases, with 17 bases between. The V gene's germline CDR1 is MNHEY and CDR2 SMNVEV (reference sequence). This CDR3 has 15 residues. The DNA of the CDR3 is TGTGCCAGCAGTTTAGCTTCATCCCGCGGGGTAAAACTGTTTTTT. This encodes CASSLASSRGVKLFF.